This entry lists 9 T cell receptor beta chains sequenced from one sample in a study of shared clonotypes between healthy human individuals. The naive CD8 fraction comprised CD45RO-negative cells positively selected for CCR7 and excluded terminally differentiated effector memory CD45RA+ cells. Here immunoSEQ multiplex PCR was the method, and the copy in TCRdb shows in-frame clones only, minus some. The sample shows approximately 740,000 clones, about 92% of them seen only once. Sequencing input: naive CD8+ T cells sorted from blood. All receptors come from a man aged 25 to 40 in good health.

This clone was recorded a few times. Other DNA sequences within the sample encode an identical CDR3. The rearrangement uses TRBV7-9 and TRBJ2-7; no definite D call. The CDR3 spans 11 residues. Germline loops: CDR1 SEHNR, CDR2 FQNEAQ (reference sequence). Trimming stripped 4 bases from V and 2 bases from J, with 3 bases between. The CDR3 region has the DNA TGTGCCAGCAGCTCGCCCTACGAGCAGTACTTC. This codes for CASSSPYEQYF.

V is TRBV9 and J is TRBJ2-3; D is undetermined. Between the trimmed V and J ends, which lost 0 bases and 0 bases, there was a span of 8 bases. Germline V gene sequence: CDR1 SGDLS, CDR2 YYNGEE. The CDR3 loop spans 15 amino acids. CDR3 in amino acids: CASSVAVTSTDTQYF. CDR3 nucleotides: TGTGCCAGCAGCGTAGCGGTTACTAGCACAGATACGCAGTATTTT. Full variable domain (remainder filled in from reference TRBV9 and TRBJ2-3): DSGVTQTPKHLITATGQRVTLRCSPRSGDLSVYWYQQSLDQGLQFLIQYYNGEERAKGNILERFSAQQFPDLHSELNLSSLELGDSALYFCASSVAVTSTDTQYFGPGTRLTVL.

This sequence joins TRBV7-8 and TRBJ2-3; D is uncertain. From germline, CDR1 is SGHVS and CDR2 FQNEAQ. CDR3 length: 15 amino acids. V was shortened by 1 base and J by 1 base, with 9 bases between the two germline ends. CDR3 sequence reads: CASSLEGSGTDTQYF. CDR3 DNA sequence: TGTGCCAGCAGCTTAGAAGGTTCCGGCACAGATACGCAGTATTTT.

The CDR3 sequence is CSVDAREGSGANVLTF. The CDR3 DNA is TGCAGCGTTGACGCCAGGGAAGGCTCTGGGGCCAACGTCCTGACTTTC. V usage is TRBV29-1 and J usage is TRBJ2-6, with D possibly being TRBD1 (5 bases). This CDR3 has 16 amino acids. From germline, CDR1 is SQVTM and CDR2 ANQGSEA. V lost 3 bases and J lost 0, with 12 bases in between.

This clone appeared a single time. The rearrangement uses TRBV29-1 and TRBJ2-1; no clear D gene. The CDR3 covers 11 residues. Germline CDR1 is SQVTM and CDR2 is ANQGSEA. Trimming left V 6 bases short and J 12 bases short, with 15 bases between. The CDR3 DNA is TGCAGCGTCGTCCATGGCACAAGGCAGTTCTTC. Translation: CSVVHGTRQFF.

The gene calls are TRBV4-3 and TRBJ2-7; no clear D gene. Germline V gene data show CDR1 as LGHNA and CDR2 as YSLEER. The V and J ends lost 1 base and 0 bases respectively, with 10 bases between them. CDR3 size: 15 residues. The DNA for the CDR3 is TGCGCCAGCAGCCAAGTTTCGGCTAGCTCCTACGAGCAGTACTTC. Its protein product is CASSQVSASSYEQYF.

This clone was counted a single time. The CDR3 DNA sequence: TGTGCCAGCACGCGGAGCTACGAGCAGTACTTC. This codes for CASTRSYEQYF. V is TRBV28 and J is TRBJ2-7; D gene unclear. Trimming took 7 bases from V and 3 from J, leaving 7 bases between them. The length of the CDR3 is 11 residues. Germline assignment: CDR1 MDHEN and CDR2 SYDVKM.

The chain couples TRBV11-2 to TRBJ2-1; TRBD2 aligns across 8 bases. V lost 1 base, J lost 6 bases, and 8 bases stayed unmatched. Germline V gene sequence: CDR1 SGHAT, CDR2 FQNNGV. The length of the CDR3 is 16 residues. CDR3 amino acids: CASSLGLAPAGNEQFF. CDR3 nucleotides: TGTGCCAGCAGCTTAGGACTAGCGCCCGCTGGCAATGAGCAGTTCTTC.

The V call is TRBV29-1, the J call TRBJ2-1; D is undetermined. This CDR3 has 15 residues. Trimming cost V 8 bases and J 4 bases, with 21 bases left between them. From germline, CDR1 is SQVTM and CDR2 ANQGSEA. The chain's CDR3 is CSTMGATPPYNEQFF. For the CDR3, the DNA is TGCAGCACAATGGGTGCCACCCCCCCTTACAATGAGCAGTTCTTC.